These T cell receptor beta chains were read from a single sample in a study of response to subunit inactivated influenza vaccine. In TCRdb, the RT-PCR reads were re-called with MiXCR into one record per CDR3 protein. This table has approximately 530,000 distinct CDR3 sequences, under 9% appearing once. The input for sequencing was PBMCs from blood, taken 23 to 25 months after vaccination. These receptors came from a man aged 50-75 years who received an inactivated influenza vaccine. The CDR3 runs from the conserved cysteine through the conserved F or W. Fields, in order: D gene, V gene, J gene, clone size, CDR3 DNA, CDR3 protein. D genes are given only for firm matches. The size entry is marked missing in some rows and otherwise reads once, few, many or a size class.

d_gene: NA
v_gene: TRBV29-1
j_gene: TRBJ2-1
abundance: many
CDR3nt: TGCAGCGTTGATGGGACTCCAAGGGACTCAAATGAGCAGTTCTTC
CDR3aa: CSVDGTPRDSNEQFF

d_gene: NA
v_gene: TRBV9
j_gene: TRBJ1-4
abundance: NA
CDR3nt: TGTGCCAGCAGCGTAGATGGGGGAACTAATGAAAAACTGTTTTTT
CDR3aa: CASSVDGGTNEKLFF

d_gene: NA
v_gene: TRBV5-5
j_gene: TRBJ2-1
abundance: many
CDR3nt: TGTGCCAGCAGCCCCGACCGGTTCTACAATGAGCAGTTCTTC
CDR3aa: CASSPDRFYNEQFF

d_gene: NA
v_gene: TRBV20-1
j_gene: TRBJ2-2
abundance: many
CDR3nt: TGCAGTGCTAGACCTCCCCTGATAGACACCGGGGAGCTGTTTTTT
CDR3aa: CSARPPLIDTGELFF

d_gene: NA
v_gene: TRBV7-8
j_gene: TRBJ1-5
abundance: NA
CDR3nt: TGTGCCAGCAGCTTAGAAGGGTCAGGGGTCCAGCCCCAGCATTTT
CDR3aa: CASSLEGSGVQPQHF

d_gene: NA
v_gene: TRBV4-3
j_gene: TRBJ2-1
abundance: many
CDR3nt: TGCGCCAGCAGCCTCTACCCTGGGAGTGAGCAGTTCTTC
CDR3aa: CASSLYPGSEQFF

d_gene: NA
v_gene: TRBV5-1
j_gene: TRBJ2-2
abundance: many
CDR3nt: TGCGCCAGCAGCTCGCTGGCAGGAGGGTATGGCACCGGGGAGCTGTTTTTT
CDR3aa: CASSSLAGGYGTGELFF

d_gene: TRBD2
v_gene: TRBV12-3/TRBV12-4
j_gene: TRBJ2-1
abundance: NA
CDR3nt: TGTGCCAGCAGCCTAGCGGGGATTCGTTTAAGCTCCTACAATGAGCAGTTCTTC
CDR3aa: CASSLAGIRLSSYNEQFF

d_gene: NA
v_gene: TRBV10-3
j_gene: TRBJ2-7
abundance: many
CDR3nt: TGTGCCATCATGGGCAGTCGCTCCTACGAGCAGTACTTC
CDR3aa: CAIMGSRSYEQYF

d_gene: NA
v_gene: TRBV7-2
j_gene: TRBJ1-2
abundance: few
CDR3nt: TGTGCCAGCAGCTTACCCCCCGATTATGGCTACACCTTC
CDR3aa: CASSLPPDYGYTF

d_gene: NA
v_gene: TRBV10-3
j_gene: TRBJ2-6
abundance: NA
CDR3nt: TGTGCCATCAGTGCAGGGGAGTCCGGGGCCAACGTCCTGACTTTC
CDR3aa: CAISAGESGANVLTF